This section outlines one TCR beta chain sequence together with its context. CDR3 length: 17 amino acids. CDR1 is SGDLS, CDR2 YYNGEE, per germline. Trimming took 0 bases from V and 6 from J; bases not matched to a gene: 11. These data come from a study of OX40 agonist ivuxolimab in advanced cancers. Profiling relied on immunoSEQ multiplex PCR, and the TCRdb table lists in-frame clones only, not all of them. The sample carries about 68,000 clones, roughly 84% recorded once. Peripheral blood came from all dose cohorts at three timepoints. Sequencing was performed on CD4+ or CD8+ T cells sorted from blood, taken in a trial of the OX40 agonist ivuxolimab. The rearrangement joins TRBV9 to TRBJ2-3, with 9 bases lining up with TRBD2. This receptor was obtained from an adult with an advanced solid tumor such as melanoma, head and neck, liver or kidney cancer. CDR3 bases: TGTGCCAGCAGCGTAGCCGTAGCGGGGGCGAGTAGGGATACGCAGTATTTT. This encodes CASSVAVAGASRDTQYF. Full variable domain (remainder filled in from reference TRBV9 and TRBJ2-3): DSGVTQTPKHLITATGQRVTLRCSPRSGDLSVYWYQQSLDQGLQFLIQYYNGEERAKGNILERFSAQQFPDLHSELNLSSLELGDSALYFCASSVAVAGASRDTQYFGPGTRLTVL.